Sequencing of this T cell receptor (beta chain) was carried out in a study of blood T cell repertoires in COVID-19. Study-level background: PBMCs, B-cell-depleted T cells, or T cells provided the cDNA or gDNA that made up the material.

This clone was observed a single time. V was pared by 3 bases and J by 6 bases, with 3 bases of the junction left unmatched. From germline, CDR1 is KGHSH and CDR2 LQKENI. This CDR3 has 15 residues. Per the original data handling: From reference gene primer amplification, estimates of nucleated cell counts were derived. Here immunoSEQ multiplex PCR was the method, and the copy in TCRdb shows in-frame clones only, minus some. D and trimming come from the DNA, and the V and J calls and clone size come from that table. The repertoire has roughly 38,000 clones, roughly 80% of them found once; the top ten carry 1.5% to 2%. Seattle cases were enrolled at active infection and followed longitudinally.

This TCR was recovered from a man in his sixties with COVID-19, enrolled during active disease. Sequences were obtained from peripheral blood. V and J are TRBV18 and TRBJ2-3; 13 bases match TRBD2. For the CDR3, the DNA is TGTGCCAGCTCACCCGGGACTAGCGGGAAGGATACGCAGTATTTT. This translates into CASSPGTSGKDTQYF.